This T cell receptor beta chain was observed in a study of beta chain features in type 1 diabetes (dated by TCRdb to 2017 to 2018). For the study in its entirety: Patients and healthy donors did not differ in mean age, gender distribution, total cell number or subset yield. Whereas all 30 or so donors provided naive and central memory subsets, regulatory and stem cell-like memory subsets were isolated from just 8 patients and about 8 healthy donors. The study compared TCRB repertoires of sorted circulating CD4+ T cell subsets between recently diagnosed type 1 diabetes patients and matched healthy donors. A total of some 110 million sorted cells were examined across all samples, and the number of cells per subset was strongly correlated with RNA yield. General findings and caveats noted by the study authors: In all four CD4+ subsets, TCRB CDR3 length was moderately but significantly shorter in type 1 diabetes patients. Sequencing cDNA rather than genomic DNA could over-represent highly expressing activated cells, although activation and CD3 levels did not differ between groups. HLA sub-analyses involved small numbers of individuals, so any influence of HLA type on TCRB rearrangement remained unresolved. PCR may preferentially amplify shorter templates, but because patient and control samples were amplified and corrected together, any resulting skew would affect both groups equally. Naive, central memory and regulatory TCRB repertoires appeared to be more alike among patients than among healthy donors. At VDJ recombination sites, patients with type 1 diabetes made fewer insertions and deleted more nucleotides, a pattern implying thymic rearrangement abnormalities.

A single peripheral blood draw of about 120 mL on average was collected from each donor into heparinised tubes. A BD FACSAria II and a panel including CD45RO, CCR7, CD25, CD127, CD95 and CD27 were used to sort naive, central memory, regulatory and stem cell-like memory CD4+ T cells. A purity above 98% was achieved for all sorted populations. Right away, PBMCs were isolated by Lymphoprep density gradient centrifugation and were stained directly, with no culture step. To minimize batch effects, samples were stained and sorted in pairs, one healthy donor with one patient per experiment. The entire isolated RNA was reverse transcribed using the High Capacity cDNA Reverse Transcription Kit, and thus expressed TCRB transcripts were sequenced. Deep immunoSEQ sequencing was performed on naive, central memory and regulatory T cell samples, with an average of around 3.4 million total reads per sample. Sorted cells were lysed in RLT buffer, and RNA was extracted using DNase-treated RNeasy Micro or Mini kits according to cell number. To prevent cross-contamination, every cell subset was processed on its own, while patient and healthy donor samples were processed together. TCRB sequences were amplified from cDNA with the immunoSEQ multiplex PCR, producing 87-bp fragments spanning the CDR3 region. Sequencing of the amplicons was performed on the Illumina HiSeq platform. Turning to the authors' computational methods: PCR bias was corrected computationally using synthetic template baselines, and reads within Hamming distance 2 were collapsed, with unmergeable singletons discarded. Reads were aligned to IMGT to assign V, D and J genes, CDR3 length, and insertions or deletions at six rearrangement sites. Clonotype counts were normalized to sorted cell number within each subset before computing true diversity and Gini coefficients with the tcR R package. The overlap coefficient, calculated on TCRB nucleotide sequences, was used to quantify repertoire sharing. Out-of-frame TCRB sequences from naive cells were analyzed as a proxy for the pre-selection repertoire. The table comes from immuneACCESS by way of TCRdb, which keeps in-frame sequences with V and J called. Part of the clones is missing from these tables; in studies checked, under half for an unresolved V gene and the rest for unknown reasons. The DNA was the basis for D and trimming; V, J and clone size are from that table. The table for this sample lists about 900,000 clones; about a sixth of them were counted only once. Together, the top ten hold 0.023% of the sample.

CDR1 and CDR2 are read off the germline V gene as SGDLS and YYNGEE. From cysteine to phenylalanine, the CDR3 is 14 amino acids long. The CDR3 DNA has 42 bases and is translated from base 1. V is cut back by 2 bases and J by 3 bases, with 4 bases in the junction unmatched. As regards this clone: It lacks a known antigen. Nothing much larger sits one base from this clone, and base qualities are not available.

The sequencing input was naive CD4+ T cells from blood. The sample's cell subset or site label, in plain terms: true naive CD4+ T cells. This receptor was obtained from a woman between 18 and 30 years old in good health. The chain uses TRBV9 and TRBJ2-7; a stretch of 8 junction bases matches TRBD1. The CDR3 has the sequence CASSVQGAGYEQYF. The nucleotide sequence reads TGTGCCAGCAGCGTTCAGGGGGCGGGCTACGAGCAGTACTTC.